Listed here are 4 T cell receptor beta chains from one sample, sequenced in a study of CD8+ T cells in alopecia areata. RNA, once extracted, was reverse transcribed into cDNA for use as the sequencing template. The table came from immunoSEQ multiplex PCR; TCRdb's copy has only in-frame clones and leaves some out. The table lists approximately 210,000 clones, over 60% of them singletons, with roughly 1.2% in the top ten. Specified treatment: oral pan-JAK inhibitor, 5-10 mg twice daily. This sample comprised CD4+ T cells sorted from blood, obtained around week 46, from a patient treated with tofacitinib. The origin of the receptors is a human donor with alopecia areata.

The CDR3 DNA follows: TGCAGCGTTCCTAATCCCCAGGGAGCCCAAGAGACCCAGTACTTC. Translating gives CSVPNPQGAQETQYF. J is TRBJ2-5 and V is TRBV29-1, with D perhaps assigned TRBD1 or TRBD2 (5 bases each). Trimming removed 5 bases from V and 1 base from J, with 17 bases in between. The germline gives CDR1 SQVTM, CDR2 ANQGSEA. This CDR3 spans 15 amino acids.

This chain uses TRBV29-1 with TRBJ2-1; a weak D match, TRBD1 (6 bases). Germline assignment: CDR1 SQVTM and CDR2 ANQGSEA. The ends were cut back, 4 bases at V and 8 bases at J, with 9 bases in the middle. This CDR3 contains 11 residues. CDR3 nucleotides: TGCAGCGTTGGACAGGTCGATGAGCAGTTCTTC. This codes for CSVGQVDEQFF.

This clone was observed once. This CDR3 is CASSPPDRAYEGYTF. The DNA of the CDR3 is TGTGCCAGCAGCCCTCCGGACAGGGCATATGAAGGCTACACCTTC. The J gene is TRBJ1-2, the V gene TRBV7-9, with 8 bases matching TRBD1. The CDR3 runs to 15 residues. J gave up 8 bases and V 5 bases, and 13 bases lay outside the gene matches. Germline values: CDR1 SEHNR, CDR2 FQNEAQ (reference sequence).

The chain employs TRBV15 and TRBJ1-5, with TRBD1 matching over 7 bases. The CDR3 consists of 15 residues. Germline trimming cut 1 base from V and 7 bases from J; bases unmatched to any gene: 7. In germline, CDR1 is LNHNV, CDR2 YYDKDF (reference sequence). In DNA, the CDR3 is TGTGCCACCAGCAGAGCAGGGGGGTGGGACCAGCCCCAGCATTTT. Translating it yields CATSRAGGWDQPQHF. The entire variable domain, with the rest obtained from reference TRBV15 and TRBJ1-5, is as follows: DAMVIQNPRYQVTQFGKPVTLSCSQTLNHNVMYWYQQKSSQAPKLLFHYYDKDFNNEADTPDNFQSRRPNTSFCFLDIRSPGLGDTAMYLCATSRAGGWDQPQHFGDGTRLSIL.